Each of the 6 T cell receptor beta chains below was sequenced from the same sample in a study of cytomegalovirus exposure and HLA in healthy donors. With 60 Vbeta and 13 Jbeta primers, the PCR was carried out. This table comes from immunoSEQ multiplex PCR, and its TCRdb copy is limited to in-frame clones, with some not included. In the table there are some 150,000 clones, 55% to 80% of which are singletons. The source material was PBMCs. The receptors here all came from a woman in her thirties or forties in good health and CMV-seronegative.

This chain uses TRBV11-1 with TRBJ1-2; possibly TRBD1 for D (5 bases). Trimming removed 1 base at V and 3 bases at J, with 6 bases between. Germline V gene lookup returns CDR1 SGHAT and CDR2 FQDESV (reference sequence). The CDR3 contains 13 residues. CDR3 amino acids: CASSLEQDYGYTF. CDR3 DNA sequence: TGTGCCAGCAGCTTAGAACAGGACTATGGCTACACCTTC.

V is TRBV18 and J is TRBJ2-4; 9 nucleotides agree with TRBD1. The V gene end was trimmed by 3 bases and the J gene end by 7 bases; junction bases not matched to a gene: 7. The CDR3 totals 15 residues. The germline V gene encodes CDR1 KGHSH and CDR2 LQKENI. The CDR3 sequence is CASSPPTGGSNIQYF. The CDR3 DNA follows: TGTGCCAGCTCACCCCCGACAGGGGGGAGCAACATTCAGTACTTC.

This clone has more than one count but fewer than ten. The chain joins TRBV30 to TRBJ2-5, with 8 bases fitting TRBD1. Germline assignment: CDR1 GTSNPN and CDR2 SVGIG (reference sequence). Trimming removed 4 bases from V and 3 bases from J; junction bases left unmatched: 4. The CDR3 length is 13 residues. DNA for the CDR3: TGTGCCTGGAATACAGGGGGAAAAGAGACCCAGTACTTC. It yields the protein CAWNTGGKETQYF.

The chain has TRBV27 and TRBJ1-1; D not resolved. Deletions cut 3 bases from V and 2 bases from J, with 7 bases between. Germline V CDR1 and CDR2: MNHEY, SMNVEV (reference sequence). The CDR3 runs to 13 residues. CDR3 coding DNA: TGTGCCAGCAGTTTGTCCACAAACACTGAAGCTTTCTTT. This translates into CASSLSTNTEAFF.

This clone was counted only a few times. This chain joins TRBV28 and TRBJ2-7; the match to TRBD2 covers 9 bases. The J segment lost 4 bases and the V segment lost 3 bases, leaving 16 bases of the junction unmatched. The CDR3 length is 18 residues. Germline V gene data show CDR1 as MDHEN and CDR2 as SYDVKM. Here the CDR3 DNA reads TGTGCCAGCAGTTTTCCGCGACTAGCGGCCGCTGAATTTTACGAGCAGTACTTC. Translation: CASSFPRLAAAEFYEQYF.

This rearrangement joins TRBV19 to TRBJ1-2; weak D call: TRBD1 (6 bases). This CDR3 comprises 15 residues. Per germline, CDR1 LNHDA and CDR2 SQIVND (reference sequence). Deletions cut 3 bases from V and 5 bases from J, with 16 bases between. CDR3: CASSMGQGQGYGYTF. The CDR3 DNA follows: TGTGCCAGTAGTATGGGCCAGGGGCAAGGGTATGGCTACACCTTC.